These 10 T cell receptor beta chains were sequenced from one sample in a study of blood T cell repertoires in COVID-19. Produced via immunoSEQ multiplex PCR; TCRdb's table is partial and in-frame only. The sample consists of about 180,000 clones, around 84% of them appearing once. The sequenced sample consisted of peripheral blood. Receptors were obtained from a man over 45 with active or convalescent COVID-19.

The gene calls are TRBV4-3 and TRBJ2-1; tentative D call: TRBD2 (5 bases). The CDR3 spans 15 residues. V shed 0 bases and J shed 10 bases, with 16 bases lying between them. The germline V gene encodes CDR1 LGHNA and CDR2 YSLEER. This chain's CDR3 is CASSQEVGVRGEQFF. CDR3 DNA sequence: TGCGCCAGCAGCCAAGAAGTGGGAGTACGAGGCGAGCAGTTCTTC.

The J gene is TRBJ1-4, the V gene TRBV6-5; D is perhaps TRBD1 (5 bases). This CDR3 comprises 13 residues. V was trimmed by 5 bases and J by 8 bases, leaving 12 bases between them. Germline V lookup: CDR1 MNHEY, CDR2 SVGAGI. The CDR3 DNA reads as TGTGCCAGCAGTCCCAGGGTGGAAGAAAAACTGTTTTTT. As protein: CASSPRVEEKLFF.

This rearrangement joins TRBV5-1 to TRBJ2-1, with TRBD2 identical over 7 bases. Looked up from germline, CDR1 is SGHRS and CDR2 is YFSETQ. V gave up 1 base and J gave up 2 bases; unmatched junction bases: 6. The CDR3 is 16 residues long. The CDR3 loop reads CASSLTGGVPYNEQFF. CDR3 DNA sequence: TGCGCCAGCAGCTTGACGGGAGGAGTTCCCTACAATGAGCAGTTCTTC.

The chain is built from TRBV24-1 and TRBJ1-1, with 10 bases matching TRBD1. From germline, CDR1 is KGHDR and CDR2 SFDVKD. The CDR3 totals 13 residues. Unmatched junction bases numbered 3, after V lost 1 base and J lost 11 bases. The CDR3 DNA sequence: TGTGCCACCAGTGATTTCGGGACAGGGGAGGCTTTCTTT. This encodes CATSDFGTGEAFF.

The V gene is TRBV28, the J gene TRBJ1-1; D gene ambiguous. V was clipped by 7 bases and J by 4 bases, with 7 bases between them. CDR3 size: 11 residues. Germline CDR1 is MDHEN and CDR2 is SYDVKM. This chain's CDR3 is CASMVSTEAFF. The CDR3 DNA reads as TGTGCCAGCATGGTGAGCACTGAAGCTTTCTTT. Looking up the rest from reference TRBV28 and TRBJ1-1 gives the full variable domain: DVKVTQSSRYLVKRTGEKVFLECVQDMDHENMFWYRQDPGLGLRLIYFSYDVKMKEKGDIPEGYSVSREKKERFSLILESASTNQTSMYLCASMVSTEAFFGQGTRLTVV.

The V call is TRBV3-1 (or the pseudogene TRBV3-2), the J call TRBJ1-6; 8 positions match TRBD1. This CDR3 is 16 amino acids long. The trim removed 2 bases at V and 2 bases at J, leaving 2 bases unmatched. Germline V gene lookup returns CDR1 LGHDT and CDR2 YNNKEL (reference sequence). The CDR3 coding sequence is TGTGCCAGCAGCCAACAACAGGGGGCCTATAATTCACCCCTCCACTTT. Translating gives CASSQQQGAYNSPLHF.

The chain couples TRBV7-2 to TRBJ1-1; D is perhaps TRBD1 (6 bases). With 6 bases removed from V and 3 bases from J, the gap between germline ends came to 14 bases. The CDR3 runs 14 residues. From germline, CDR1 is SGHTA and CDR2 FQGNSA. CDR3 DNA sequence: TGTGCCAGCAGTTCCAGGGGCGAGGACACTGAAGCTTTCTTT. Translating gives CASSSRGEDTEAFF.

The V and J genes are TRBV27 and TRBJ1-3; tentative D call: TRBD1 (5 bases). Germline CDR1 and CDR2: MNHEY and SMNVEV (reference sequence). V lost 6 bases, J lost 7 bases, and 13 bases lay in between. This CDR3 is built from 13 residues. CDR3: CASSPAGGNTIYF. In DNA, the CDR3 is TGTGCCAGCAGCCCCGCCGGGGGGAACACCATATATTTT.

This chain links TRBV4-3 with TRBJ2-7, with 11 bases that match TRBD1. V was clipped by 3 bases and J by 3 bases; unmatched bases: 4. Germline V CDR1 and CDR2: LGHNA, YSLEER. The CDR3 runs to 15 residues. The chain's CDR3 is CASSQRTGGVYEQYF. Here the CDR3 DNA reads TGCGCCAGCAGCCAGAGGACAGGGGGCGTCTACGAGCAGTACTTC.

This clone occurred a few times. This chain uses TRBV7-3 with TRBJ2-5; a weak D match, TRBD2 (6 bases). With 4 bases removed from V and 3 bases from J, the gap between germline ends came to 15 bases. The CDR3 runs to 15 residues. Germline lookup yields CDR1 SGHTA and CDR2 FQGTGA. In DNA, the CDR3 is TGTGCCAGCAGCTCTTACCCGGGGAGGAAAGAGACCCAGTACTTC. Residues: CASSSYPGRKETQYF.